Listed below are T cell receptor beta chains from one sample, sequenced in a study of cytomegalovirus exposure and HLA in healthy donors. Measured with immunoSEQ multiplex PCR; TCRdb has only the in-frame clones, and not every one. This table has around 150,000 clones, about 80% appearing once. Sequencing was done on a sample of PBMCs. The receptors stem from a man aged 18 to 29 in good health and CMV-seropositive. Both conserved end residues are part of each CDR3. A D gene is named only where the DNA matches it firmly. Clone size is given for some rows only: seen once, a few or many times, or a class if the clone is expanded.

v_call	d_call	clone_size	j_call	cdr3_nt	cdr3_aa
TRBV2	TRBD2	NA	TRBJ2-5	TGTGCCAGCAGTGAAGAAGGACTAGTGTATGGGACCCAGTACTTC	CASSEEGLVYGTQYF
TRBV5-1	TRBD1	NA	TRBJ1-2	TGCGCCAGCAGCCCCCGAGGGACAGGAAAGGATGTTGGAAACTTC	CASSPRGTGKDVGNF
TRBV29-1	NA	NA	TRBJ2-7	TGCAGCGTAGGGGGACCGGGGGAGCAGTACTTC	CSVGGPGEQYF
TRBV30	NA	NA	TRBJ1-1	TGTGCCTGGAGCATAGCGGCTTCCCGCTCCGTGAACACTGAAGCTTTCTTT	CAWSIAASRSVNTEAFF
TRBV12-5	TRBD2	NA	TRBJ2-3	TGTGCTAGTGGTTTGGGGACTAGCGCAAGCACAGATACGCAGTATTTT	CASGLGTSASTDTQYF
TRBV19	TRBD2	once	TRBJ2-1	TGTGCCAGTAGTATTGGGAGGGGCCGATACAATGAGCAGTTCTTC	CASSIGRGRYNEQFF
TRBV28	TRBD2	NA	TRBJ2-3	TGTGCCAGCAGTTTAATTCTAGCGGGTGACCCCCTTAGCACAGATACGCAGTATTTT	CASSLILAGDPLSTDTQYF
TRBV9	TRBD2	NA	TRBJ2-3	TGTGCCAGCAGCGTAATTGTCCTGGCGGGAGGCACAGATACGCAGTATTTT	CASSVIVLAGGTDTQYF
TRBV29-1	NA	few	TRBJ1-1	TGCAGCGTTGCCCTCAGGGTGGACACTGAAGCTTTCTTT	CSVALRVDTEAFF
TRBV7-2	NA	few	TRBJ1-5	TGTGCCAGCAGCTTAGGTCCCGGTTACTACCAGCCCCAGCATTTT	CASSLGPGYYQPQHF
TRBV18	NA	NA	TRBJ2-1	TGTGCCAGCTCACCACCGTCAGGGTTGGGTGAGCAGTTCTTC	CASSPPSGLGEQFF
TRBV6-5	TRBD1	NA	TRBJ2-7	TGTGCCAGCAGTTTTTCGACAGGGAGCCACTACGAGCAGTACTTC	CASSFSTGSHYEQYF
TRBV4-3	TRBD1	NA	TRBJ1-2	TGCGCCAGCAGCCAAGTTTGGGGACAGGGCTGGGGCTACACCTTC	CASSQVWGQGWGYTF
TRBV6-4	TRBD2	NA	TRBJ2-1	TGTGCCAGCAGTGACTCGAAGTGGACTAGCGGGAGGGGAGGGTACAATGAGCAGTTCTTC	CASSDSKWTSGRGGYNEQFF
TRBV28	NA	NA	TRBJ1-1	TGTGCCAGCAGTTCCCACCCAACAGGGTCCGACGGGGCTTTCTTT	CASSSHPTGSDGAFF
TRBV6-1	TRBD1	NA	TRBJ1-5	TGTGCCAGCAAAACAGGGGGGCAGCCCCAGCATTTT	CASKTGGQPQHF
TRBV15	NA	once	TRBJ2-7	TGTGCCACCAGCAGGCCGACCGGACTAAGTGAATCCTACGAGCAGTACTTC	CATSRPTGLSESYEQYF
TRBV19	NA	NA	TRBJ2-3	TGTGCCAGTAGTGCGCGACAGGACACAGATACGCAGTATTTT	CASSARQDTDTQYF
TRBV4-1	TRBD1	NA	TRBJ2-7	TGCGCCAGCAGCCGCGAAGGGACAGAAAACTACGAGCAGTACTTC	CASSREGTENYEQYF
TRBV7-2	TRBD1	NA	TRBJ1-2	TGTGCCAGCAGCTTATCTCCCTCGGGGACAGGGAATGGCTACACCTTC	CASSLSPSGTGNGYTF
TRBV9	NA	NA	TRBJ2-2	TGTGCCAGCAGCGTAGAGGGGCAGATCACCGGGGAGCTGTTTTTT	CASSVEGQITGELFF
TRBV7-2	TRBD2	NA	TRBJ2-5	TGTGCCAGCACCCTAGCGGGAGGGCCGGGGGAGACCCAGTACTTC	CASTLAGGPGETQYF
TRBV6-5	TRBD1	NA	TRBJ1-4	TGTGCCAGCAGTTCATCAGGGGGCCTGGGAGAAAAACTGTTTTTT	CASSSSGGLGEKLFF
TRBV5-1	NA	NA	TRBJ1-1	TGCGCCAGCAGCTTGGTGGCAGGGAACACTGAAGCTTTCTTT	CASSLVAGNTEAFF
TRBV7-9	NA	NA	TRBJ1-2	TGTGCCAGCAGCTTAGTCGGACCGGGGAGGCCCTATGGCTACACCTTC	CASSLVGPGRPYGYTF